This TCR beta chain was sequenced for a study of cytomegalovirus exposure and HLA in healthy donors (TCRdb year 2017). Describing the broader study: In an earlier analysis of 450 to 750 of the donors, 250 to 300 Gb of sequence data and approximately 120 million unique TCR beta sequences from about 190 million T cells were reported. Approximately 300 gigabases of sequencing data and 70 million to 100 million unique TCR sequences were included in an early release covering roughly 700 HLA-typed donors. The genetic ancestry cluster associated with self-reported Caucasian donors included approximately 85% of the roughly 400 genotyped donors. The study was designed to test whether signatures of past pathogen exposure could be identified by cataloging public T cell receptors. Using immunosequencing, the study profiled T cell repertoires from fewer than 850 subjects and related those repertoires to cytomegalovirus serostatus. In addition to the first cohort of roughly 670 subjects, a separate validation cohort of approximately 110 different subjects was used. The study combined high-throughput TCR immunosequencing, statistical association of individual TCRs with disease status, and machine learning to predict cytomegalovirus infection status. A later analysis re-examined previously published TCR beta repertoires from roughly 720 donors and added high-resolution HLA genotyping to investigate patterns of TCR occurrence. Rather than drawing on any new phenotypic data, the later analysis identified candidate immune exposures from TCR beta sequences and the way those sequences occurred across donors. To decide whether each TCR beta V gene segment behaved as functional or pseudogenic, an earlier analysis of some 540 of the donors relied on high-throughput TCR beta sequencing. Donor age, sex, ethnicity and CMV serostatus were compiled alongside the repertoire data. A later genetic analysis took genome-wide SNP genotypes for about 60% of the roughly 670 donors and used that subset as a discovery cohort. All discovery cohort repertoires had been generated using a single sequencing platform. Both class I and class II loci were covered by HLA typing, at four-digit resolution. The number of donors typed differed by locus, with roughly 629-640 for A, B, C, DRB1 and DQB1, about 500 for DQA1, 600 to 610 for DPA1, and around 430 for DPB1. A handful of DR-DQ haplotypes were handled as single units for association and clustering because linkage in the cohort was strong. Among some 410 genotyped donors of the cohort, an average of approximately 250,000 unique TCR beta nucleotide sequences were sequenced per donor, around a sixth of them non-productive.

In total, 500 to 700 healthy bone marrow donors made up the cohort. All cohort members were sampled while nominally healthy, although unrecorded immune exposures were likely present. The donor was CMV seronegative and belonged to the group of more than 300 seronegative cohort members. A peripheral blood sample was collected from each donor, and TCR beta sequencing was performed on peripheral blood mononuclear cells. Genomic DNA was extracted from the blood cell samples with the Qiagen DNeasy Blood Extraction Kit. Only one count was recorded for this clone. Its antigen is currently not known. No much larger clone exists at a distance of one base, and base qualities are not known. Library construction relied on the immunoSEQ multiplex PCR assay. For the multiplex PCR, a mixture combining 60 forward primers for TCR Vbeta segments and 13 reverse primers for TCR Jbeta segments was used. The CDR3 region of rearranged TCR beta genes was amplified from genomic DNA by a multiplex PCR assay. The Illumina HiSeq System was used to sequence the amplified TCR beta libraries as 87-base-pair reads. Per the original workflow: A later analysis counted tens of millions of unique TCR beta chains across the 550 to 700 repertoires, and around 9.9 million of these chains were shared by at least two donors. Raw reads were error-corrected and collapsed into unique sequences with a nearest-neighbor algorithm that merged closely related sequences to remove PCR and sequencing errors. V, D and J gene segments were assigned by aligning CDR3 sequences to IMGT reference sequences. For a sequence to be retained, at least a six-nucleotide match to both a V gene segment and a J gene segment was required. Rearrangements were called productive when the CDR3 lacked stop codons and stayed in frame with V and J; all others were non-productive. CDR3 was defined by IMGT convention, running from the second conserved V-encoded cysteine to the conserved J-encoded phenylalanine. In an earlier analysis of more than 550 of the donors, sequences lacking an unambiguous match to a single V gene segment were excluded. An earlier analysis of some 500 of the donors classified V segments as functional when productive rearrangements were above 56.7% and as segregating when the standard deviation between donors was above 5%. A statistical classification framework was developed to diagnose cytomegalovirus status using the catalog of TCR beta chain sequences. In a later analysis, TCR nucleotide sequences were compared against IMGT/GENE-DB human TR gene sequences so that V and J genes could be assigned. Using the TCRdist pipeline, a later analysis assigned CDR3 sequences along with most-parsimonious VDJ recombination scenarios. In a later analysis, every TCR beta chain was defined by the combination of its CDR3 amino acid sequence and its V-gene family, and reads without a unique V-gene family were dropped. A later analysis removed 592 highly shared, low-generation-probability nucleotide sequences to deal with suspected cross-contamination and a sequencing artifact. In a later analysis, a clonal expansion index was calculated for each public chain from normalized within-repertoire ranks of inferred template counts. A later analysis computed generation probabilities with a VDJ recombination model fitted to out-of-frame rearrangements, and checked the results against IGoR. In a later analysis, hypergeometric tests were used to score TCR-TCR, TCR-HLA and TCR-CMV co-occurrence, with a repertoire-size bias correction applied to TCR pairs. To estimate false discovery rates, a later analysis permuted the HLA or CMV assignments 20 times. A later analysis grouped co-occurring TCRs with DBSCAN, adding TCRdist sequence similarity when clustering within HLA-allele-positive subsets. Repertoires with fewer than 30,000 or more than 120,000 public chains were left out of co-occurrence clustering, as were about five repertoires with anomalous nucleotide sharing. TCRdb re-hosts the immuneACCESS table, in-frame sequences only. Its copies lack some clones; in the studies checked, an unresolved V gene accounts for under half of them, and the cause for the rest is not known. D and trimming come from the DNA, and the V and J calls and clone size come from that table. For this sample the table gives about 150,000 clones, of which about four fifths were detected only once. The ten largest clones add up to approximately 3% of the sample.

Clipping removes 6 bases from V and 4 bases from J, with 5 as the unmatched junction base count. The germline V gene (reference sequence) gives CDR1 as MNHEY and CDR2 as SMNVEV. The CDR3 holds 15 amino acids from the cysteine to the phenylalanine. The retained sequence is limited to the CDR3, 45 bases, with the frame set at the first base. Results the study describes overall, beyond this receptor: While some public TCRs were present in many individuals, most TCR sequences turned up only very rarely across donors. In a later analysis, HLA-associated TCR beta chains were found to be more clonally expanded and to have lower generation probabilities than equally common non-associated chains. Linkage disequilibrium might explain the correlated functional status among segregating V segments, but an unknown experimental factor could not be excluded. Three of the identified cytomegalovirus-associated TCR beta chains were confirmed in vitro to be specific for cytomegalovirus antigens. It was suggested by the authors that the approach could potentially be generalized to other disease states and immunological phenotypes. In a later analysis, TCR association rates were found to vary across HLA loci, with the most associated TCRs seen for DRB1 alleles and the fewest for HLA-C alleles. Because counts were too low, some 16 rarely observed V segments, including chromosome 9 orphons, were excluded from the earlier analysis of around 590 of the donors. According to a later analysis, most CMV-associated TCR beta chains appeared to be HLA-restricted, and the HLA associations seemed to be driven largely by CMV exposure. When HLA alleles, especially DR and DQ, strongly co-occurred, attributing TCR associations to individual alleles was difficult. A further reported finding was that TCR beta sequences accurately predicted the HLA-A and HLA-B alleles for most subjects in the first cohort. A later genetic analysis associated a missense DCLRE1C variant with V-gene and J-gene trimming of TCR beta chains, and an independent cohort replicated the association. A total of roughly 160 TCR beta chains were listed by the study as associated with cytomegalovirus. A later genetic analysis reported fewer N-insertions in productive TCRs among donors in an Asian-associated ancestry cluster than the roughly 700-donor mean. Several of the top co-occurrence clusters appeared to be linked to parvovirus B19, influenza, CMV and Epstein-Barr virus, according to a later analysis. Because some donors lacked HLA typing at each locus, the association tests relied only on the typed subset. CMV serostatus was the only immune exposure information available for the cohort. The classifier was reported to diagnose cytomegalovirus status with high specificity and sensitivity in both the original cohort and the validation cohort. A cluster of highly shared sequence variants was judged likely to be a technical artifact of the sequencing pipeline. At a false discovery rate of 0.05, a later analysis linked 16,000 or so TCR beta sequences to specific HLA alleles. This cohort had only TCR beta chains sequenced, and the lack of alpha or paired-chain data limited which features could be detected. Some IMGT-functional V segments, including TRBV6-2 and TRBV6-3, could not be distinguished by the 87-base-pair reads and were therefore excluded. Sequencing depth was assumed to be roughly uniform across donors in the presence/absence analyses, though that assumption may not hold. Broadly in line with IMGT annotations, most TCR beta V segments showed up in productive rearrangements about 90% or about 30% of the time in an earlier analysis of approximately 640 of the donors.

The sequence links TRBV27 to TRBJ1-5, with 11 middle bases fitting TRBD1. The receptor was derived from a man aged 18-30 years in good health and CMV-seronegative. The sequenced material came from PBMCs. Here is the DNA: TGTGCCAGCAGCACAGGGACAGGGGGAAATCAGCCCCAGCATTTT. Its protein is CASSTGTGGNQPQHF.